These 17 T cell receptor beta chains originate from one sample sequenced in a study of shared clonotypes between healthy human individuals. Some clones are missing from TCRdb's copy, which holds only in-frame ones; the method was immunoSEQ multiplex PCR. The sample has more than 500,000 clones, 95% to 97% seen once. Source material: naive CD4+ T cells sorted from blood. Subset: CD45RA+ positively selected. These receptors were collected from a woman under 40 in good health.

As to this clone: The sample holds other DNA sequences that translate to the same CDR3. This chain uses TRBV27 with TRBJ1-1; D unresolved. From germline, CDR1 is MNHEY and CDR2 SMNVEV (reference sequence). The CDR3 totals 13 residues. Trimming removed 3 bases from V and 0 bases from J, with 5 bases in between. CDR3 nucleotides: TGTGCCAGCAGTTTTAAAGTGAACACTGAAGCTTTCTTT. It encodes CASSFKVNTEAFF.

J is TRBJ2-2 and V is TRBV6-5, with 8 bases identical to TRBD2. CDR1 is MNHEY and CDR2 is SVGAGI in the germline V gene. Trimming cost V 2 bases and J 1 base; bases outside gene matches: 3. The CDR3 runs 16 residues. The CDR3 loop reads CASSYRTSRNTGELFF. DNA of the CDR3: TGTGCCAGCAGTTACCGGACTAGCAGGAACACCGGGGAGCTGTTTTTT.

J is TRBJ2-3 and V is TRBV7-2; no firm D call. CDR1 and CDR2 (germline): SGHTA, FQGNSA. V was shortened by 1 base and J by 5 bases, with 7 bases between the two germline ends. The CDR3 loop spans 13 amino acids. The CDR3 region is CASSLGKRDTQYF. The CDR3 region has the DNA TGTGCCAGCAGCTTAGGAAAACGAGATACGCAGTATTTT. Looking up the rest from reference TRBV7-2 and TRBJ2-3 gives the full variable domain: GAGVSQSPSNKVTEKGKDVELRCDPISGHTALYWYRQSLGQGLEFLIYFQGNSAPDKSGLPSDRFSAERTGGSVSTLTIQRTQQEDSAVYLCASSLGKRDTQYFGPGTRLTVL.

The chain links TRBV4-1 to TRBJ1-1, with D perhaps TRBD1 (5 bases). Trimming stripped 0 bases from V and 3 bases from J, with 8 bases between. Germline V gives CDR1 MGHRA, CDR2 YSYEKL. The CDR3 sequence is 14 residues long. CDR3 protein: CASSQDGGDTEAFF. As DNA, the CDR3 is TGCGCCAGCAGCCAAGATGGGGGGGACACTGAAGCTTTCTTT.

The rearrangement joins TRBV7-2 to TRBJ2-5; possibly TRBD2 for D (7 bases). CDR1 and CDR2 from the germline V gene are SGHTA and FQGNSA. CDR3 size: 14 residues. Between the trimmed V and J ends, which lost 5 bases and 7 bases, there was a span of 17 bases. The CDR3 spells CASSPGGAWGTQYF. CDR3 DNA sequence: TGTGCCAGCAGCCCTGGGGGGGCTTGGGGGACCCAGTACTTC.

The chain combines TRBV30 with TRBJ1-5; D unclear. CDR1 and CDR2 (germline): GTSNPN, SVGIG (reference sequence). V was cut by 3 bases and J by 2 bases, with 11 bases left in between. This CDR3 is 14 amino acids long. The CDR3 protein is CAWSRAMGNQPQHF. In DNA form, the CDR3 reads TGTGCCTGGAGCCGGGCGATGGGCAATCAGCCCCAGCATTTT.

This clone has more than one count but fewer than ten. Sequence at one end of the junction differs from germline and may be a read error. The chain carries TRBV11-2 and TRBJ2-7; D ambiguous. The germline V gene encodes CDR1 SGHAT and CDR2 FQNNGV. This CDR3 is built from 11 residues. For the CDR3, the DNA is TGTGCCAGCAGCTCTTCGCTTAGGCCGTTTTTC. This translates into CASSSSLRPFF. Drawing the rest from reference TRBV11-2 and TRBJ2-7, the complete variable domain is EAGVAQSPRYKIIEKRQSVAFWCNPISGHATLYWYQQILGQGPKLLIQFQNNGVVDDSQLPKDRFSAERLKGVDSTLKIQPAKLEDSAVYLCASSSSLRPFFGPGTRLTVT.

This chain connects TRBV6-5 to TRBJ2-5; D may correspond to TRBD1 or TRBD2 (5 bases each). V dropped 5 bases and J dropped 4 bases, with 14 bases sitting between them. Germline V lookup: CDR1 MNHEY, CDR2 SVGAGI. The CDR3 runs 14 residues. The CDR3 sequence: CASSPGRSGETQYF. The CDR3 DNA follows: TGTGCCAGCAGTCCGGGACGGAGTGGAGAGACCCAGTACTTC.

The V call is TRBV27, the J call TRBJ1-5; D is uncertain. Germline assignment: CDR1 MNHEY and CDR2 SMNVEV (reference sequence). V gave up 6 bases and J gave up 4 bases, with 4 bases separating them. The CDR3 loop spans 11 amino acids. The CDR3, as DNA: TGTGCCAGCAGGGGAAATCAGCCCCAGCATTTT. It yields the protein CASRGNQPQHF.

This chain uses TRBV11-2 with TRBJ1-1; 10 bases map to TRBD1. Unmatched junction bases numbered 10, after V lost 4 bases and J lost 5 bases. The CDR3 is 16 amino acids. Germline loops: CDR1 SGHAT, CDR2 FQNNGV. The CDR3 sequence: CASSSRQGARSTEAFF. As DNA, the CDR3 is TGTGCCAGCAGCTCCCGACAGGGGGCGCGATCGACTGAAGCTTTCTTT.

The gene calls are TRBV6-6 and TRBJ2-2, with no clear D. The V gene lost 7 bases and the J gene lost 5 bases, with 17 bases spanning the gap. The length of the CDR3 is 15 residues. Germline V gene sequence: CDR1 MNHNY, CDR2 SVGAGI (reference sequence). CDR3 loop: CASNPDDRSTGELFF. The CDR3 DNA follows: TGTGCCAGCAACCCCGATGACCGTTCAACCGGGGAGCTGTTTTTT.

The chain is built from TRBV6-5 and TRBJ2-7; no reliable D call. The CDR3 contains 14 residues. V lost 5 bases and J 5 bases, leaving 16 bases between the germline ends. CDR1 and CDR2 from the germline V gene are MNHEY and SVGAGI. CDR3 in amino acids: CASSNRFPLHEQYF. The DNA of the CDR3 is TGTGCCAGCAGTAATCGCTTTCCGCTCCACGAGCAGTACTTC.

This clone was observed a few times. The chain employs TRBV18 and TRBJ1-1; D is unresolved. This CDR3 comprises 12 residues. CDR1 KGHSH and CDR2 LQKENI come from the germline V gene. V lost 2 bases, J lost 4 bases, and 5 bases lay in between. CDR3 region: CASSPGLTEAFF. Written as DNA, the CDR3 is TGTGCCAGCTCACCAGGGCTCACTGAAGCTTTCTTT.

CDR3 sequence reads: CSAAHGTSGTMDEQFF. For the CDR3, the DNA is TGCAGCGCCGCCCACGGGACTAGCGGGACCATGGATGAGCAGTTCTTC. The chain carries TRBV29-1 and TRBJ2-1, with 13 positions matching TRBD2. The CDR3 totals 16 residues. Trimming removed 7 bases from V and 8 bases from J; junction bases left unmatched: 14. Germline V lookup: CDR1 SQVTM, CDR2 ANQGSEA.

This chain connects TRBV4-1 to TRBJ1-4, with 7 bases fitting TRBD1. This CDR3 has 15 amino acids. Germline lookup yields CDR1 MGHRA and CDR2 YSYEKL. The V segment lost 3 bases and the J segment 6 bases; nucleotides outside the gene matches: 7. The CDR3 sequence is CASSHYGTADEKLFF. The DNA for the CDR3 is TGCGCCAGCAGCCACTACGGGACAGCGGATGAAAAACTGTTTTTT.

V is TRBV7-7 and J is TRBJ2-5; TRBD2 aligns across 8 bases. V gave up 5 bases and J gave up 4 bases; unmatched junction bases: 9. CDR1 and CDR2 from the germline V gene are SSHAT and FNYEAQ (reference sequence). This CDR3 spans 15 amino acids. CDR3: CASSPEGLAGETQYF. The CDR3 coding sequence is TGTGCCAGCAGCCCTGAGGGGCTAGCGGGAGAGACCCAGTACTTC.

This chain connects TRBV2 to TRBJ2-2; 15 bases map to TRBD2. This CDR3 is 21 amino acids long. With V trimmed by 6 bases and J by 3 bases, 17 bases remained unmatched. Germline V lookup: CDR1 SNHLY, CDR2 FYNNEI. CDR3 amino acids: CASRQPGTSGRKSKDTGELFF. The CDR3 region has the DNA TGTGCCAGCAGACAACCGGGGACTAGCGGGAGGAAAAGTAAGGACACCGGGGAGCTGTTTTTT.